Listed below are T cell receptor beta chains from one sample, sequenced in a study of blood T cell repertoires in COVID-19. The assay was immunoSEQ multiplex PCR, and TCRdb's table has in-frame clones only and misses some. The data hold some 160,000 clones, with roughly nine tenths observed a single time. The sample consisted of peripheral blood. All receptors come from a man between 60 and 75 years old with acute or convalescent COVID-19. Each CDR3 is given with its conserved first and last residue. D genes are given only for firm matches. A row's size may be missing; if present it is once, few, many or a size class.

cdr3_length: 14; j_call: TRBJ2-3; clone_size: NA; v_call: TRBV19; d_call: TRBD1; cdr3_aa: CASTPGGGTDTQYF; cdr3_nt: TGTGCCAGTACCCCAGGGGGCGGCACAGATACGCAGTATTTT
cdr3_length: 14; j_call: TRBJ1-4; clone_size: once; v_call: TRBV3-1/TRBV3-2; d_call: NA; cdr3_aa: CASSQATENEKLFF; cdr3_nt: TGTGCCAGCAGCCAAGCGACAGAGAATGAAAAACTGTTTTTT
cdr3_length: 15; j_call: TRBJ2-3; clone_size: NA; v_call: TRBV4-2; d_call: NA; cdr3_aa: CASSQVQGSTDTQYF; cdr3_nt: TGTGCCAGCAGCCAAGTCCAGGGTAGCACAGATACGCAGTATTTT
cdr3_length: 11; j_call: TRBJ2-7; clone_size: once; v_call: TRBV18; d_call: NA; cdr3_aa: CASSPSNEQYF; cdr3_nt: TGTGCCAGCTCACCAAGCAACGAGCAGTACTTC
cdr3_length: 15; j_call: TRBJ1-4; clone_size: NA; v_call: TRBV27; d_call: NA; cdr3_aa: CASSPVGGDLEKLFF; cdr3_nt: TGTGCCAGCAGTCCCGTTGGGGGGGACTTGGAAAAACTGTTTTTT
cdr3_length: 17; j_call: TRBJ2-6; clone_size: NA; v_call: TRBV5-1; d_call: NA; cdr3_aa: CASSAGTGTFGANVLTF; cdr3_nt: NA
cdr3_length: 15; j_call: TRBJ2-7; clone_size: once; v_call: TRBV19; d_call: TRBD1; cdr3_aa: CASSMGRGPTYEQYF; cdr3_nt: TGTGCCAGTAGTATGGGCAGGGGGCCGACCTACGAGCAGTACTTC
cdr3_length: 14; j_call: TRBJ1-6; clone_size: NA; v_call: TRBV30; d_call: NA; cdr3_aa: CACFRADYNSPLHF; cdr3_nt: TGTGCCTGCTTCAGGGCGGACTATAATTCACCCCTCCACTTT
cdr3_length: 12; j_call: TRBJ1-1; clone_size: few; v_call: TRBV5-1; d_call: NA; cdr3_aa: CASSGGLTEAFF; cdr3_nt: TGCGCCAGCAGCGGAGGGCTTACTGAAGCTTTCTTT
cdr3_length: 13; j_call: TRBJ1-5; clone_size: NA; v_call: TRBV29-1; d_call: NA; cdr3_aa: CSVEWAPNQPQHF; cdr3_nt: TGCAGCGTTGAATGGGCACCTAATCAGCCCCAGCATTTT
cdr3_length: 11; j_call: TRBJ1-2; clone_size: once; v_call: TRBV20-1; d_call: NA; cdr3_aa: CSASPGGGYTF; cdr3_nt: TGCAGTGCTAGCCCGGGAGGGGGCTACACCTTC
cdr3_length: 18; j_call: TRBJ2-2; clone_size: NA; v_call: TRBV5-1; d_call: TRBD2; cdr3_aa: CASSDRLAGPLNTGELFF; cdr3_nt: TGCGCCAGCAGCGATCGACTAGCGGGGCCTCTTAACACCGGGGAGCTGTTTTTT
cdr3_length: 16; j_call: TRBJ1-5; clone_size: many; v_call: TRBV6-7; d_call: TRBD1; cdr3_aa: CASSHAQGQGHQPQHF; cdr3_nt: TGTGCCAGCAGCCACGCACAGGGACAGGGTCATCAGCCCCAGCATTTT
cdr3_length: 14; j_call: TRBJ1-2; clone_size: NA; v_call: TRBV4-1; d_call: NA; cdr3_aa: CASSLGVSNYGYTF; cdr3_nt: TGCGCCAGCAGCCTAGGGGTATCTAACTATGGCTACACCTTC
cdr3_length: 14; j_call: TRBJ1-3; clone_size: NA; v_call: TRBV6-5; d_call: NA; cdr3_aa: CASTGHFSGNTIYF; cdr3_nt: TGTGCCAGCACGGGACACTTCTCTGGAAACACCATATATTTT
cdr3_length: 14; j_call: TRBJ1-2; clone_size: NA; v_call: TRBV9; d_call: NA; cdr3_aa: CASSPEVPGEGYTF; cdr3_nt: TGTGCCAGCAGCCCCGAGGTTCCGGGGGAAGGCTACACCTTC
cdr3_length: 15; j_call: TRBJ1-2; clone_size: few; v_call: TRBV7-9; d_call: TRBD1; cdr3_aa: CASSLPGTGNNGYTF; cdr3_nt: TGTGCCAGCAGCCTCCCCGGGACAGGGAACAATGGCTACACCTTC
cdr3_length: 14; j_call: TRBJ2-7; clone_size: NA; v_call: TRBV6-5; d_call: TRBD2; cdr3_aa: CASSWTSGSYEQYF; cdr3_nt: TGTGCCAGCAGTTGGACTAGCGGCTCCTACGAGCAGTACTTC
cdr3_length: 15; j_call: TRBJ2-1; clone_size: NA; v_call: TRBV10-2; d_call: NA; cdr3_aa: CASSEKGVMNNEQFF; cdr3_nt: TGCGCCAGCAGTGAGAAGGGGGTGATGAACAATGAGCAGTTCTTC
cdr3_length: 13; j_call: TRBJ1-1; clone_size: NA; v_call: TRBV3-1/TRBV3-2; d_call: NA; cdr3_aa: CASSFLGVTEAFF; cdr3_nt: TGTGCCAGCAGCTTCCTAGGGGTGACTGAAGCTTTCTTT
cdr3_length: 15; j_call: TRBJ2-3; clone_size: few; v_call: TRBV18; d_call: TRBD2; cdr3_aa: CASSSLAGSTDTQYF; cdr3_nt: TGTGCCAGCTCATCACTAGCGGGGAGCACAGATACGCAGTATTTT
cdr3_length: 14; j_call: TRBJ2-5; clone_size: few; v_call: TRBV20-1; d_call: TRBD2; cdr3_aa: CSASASAGRETQYF; cdr3_nt: TGCAGTGCTAGTGCCTCAGCGGGGAGGGAGACCCAGTACTTC
cdr3_length: 14; j_call: TRBJ2-1; clone_size: NA; v_call: TRBV7-2; d_call: TRBD2; cdr3_aa: CASSLGGKYNEQFF; cdr3_nt: TGTGCCAGCAGCTTGGGGGGGAAGTACAATGAGCAGTTCTTC
cdr3_length: 13; j_call: TRBJ1-1; clone_size: NA; v_call: TRBV29-1; d_call: TRBD1; cdr3_aa: CSAGQGMNTEAFF; cdr3_nt: TGCAGCGCCGGACAGGGAATGAACACTGAAGCTTTCTTT
cdr3_length: 18; j_call: TRBJ2-3; clone_size: once; v_call: TRBV9; d_call: NA; cdr3_aa: CASSTPSGTPSLTDTQYF; cdr3_nt: TGTGCCAGCAGCACCCCCTCGGGGACTCCTTCTCTCACAGATACGCAGTATTTT
cdr3_length: 14; j_call: TRBJ2-3; clone_size: NA; v_call: TRBV18; d_call: NA; cdr3_aa: CASSLGTGPDTQYF; cdr3_nt: TGTGCCAGCTCTCTCGGGACTGGCCCAGATACGCAGTATTTT
cdr3_length: 15; j_call: TRBJ2-3; clone_size: NA; v_call: TRBV5-1; d_call: NA; cdr3_aa: CASSLDGTRTDTQYF; cdr3_nt: TGCGCCAGCAGCTTGGATGGCACCCGCACAGATACGCAGTATTTT
cdr3_length: 12; j_call: TRBJ1-1; clone_size: NA; v_call: TRBV2; d_call: NA; cdr3_aa: CASSEQSPEAFF; cdr3_nt: TGTGCCAGCAGTGAACAGTCCCCTGAAGCTTTCTTT
cdr3_length: 17; j_call: TRBJ1-3; clone_size: NA; v_call: TRBV21-1; d_call: NA; cdr3_aa: CASSKGPGGPSGNTIYF; cdr3_nt: TGTGCCAGCAGCAAAGGCCCAGGGGGTCCCTCTGGAAACACCATATATTTT
cdr3_length: 14; j_call: TRBJ2-2; clone_size: NA; v_call: TRBV29-1; d_call: TRBD1; cdr3_aa: CSGQGATNTGELFF; cdr3_nt: TGCAGCGGGCAGGGGGCAACGAACACCGGGGAGCTGTTTTTT
cdr3_length: 14; j_call: TRBJ1-5; clone_size: NA; v_call: TRBV19; d_call: NA; cdr3_aa: CASSGTPVGQPQHF; cdr3_nt: TGTGCCAGTAGTGGGACACCGGTTGGTCAGCCCCAGCATTTT
cdr3_length: 15; j_call: TRBJ2-7; clone_size: NA; v_call: TRBV14; d_call: NA; cdr3_aa: CASSQDLGGRYEQYF; cdr3_nt: TGTGCCAGCAGCCAAGACCTCGGCGGGCGCTACGAGCAGTACTTC
cdr3_length: 14; j_call: TRBJ1-2; clone_size: once; v_call: TRBV7-2; d_call: NA; cdr3_aa: CASTPMGGGYGYTF; cdr3_nt: TGTGCCAGCACGCCGATGGGGGGAGGGTATGGCTACACCTTC
cdr3_length: 15; j_call: TRBJ1-2; clone_size: NA; v_call: TRBV6-6; d_call: TRBD1; cdr3_aa: CASSYTDPTGSGYTF; cdr3_nt: TGTGCCAGCAGTTACACAGACCCGACAGGGAGCGGCTACACCTTC
cdr3_length: 15; j_call: TRBJ2-7; clone_size: NA; v_call: TRBV10-1; d_call: TRBD1; cdr3_aa: CASSESGTGFHEQYF; cdr3_nt: TGCGCCAGCAGTGAGTCAGGGACAGGGTTCCACGAGCAGTACTTC
cdr3_length: 15; j_call: TRBJ1-2; clone_size: NA; v_call: TRBV15; d_call: TRBD1; cdr3_aa: CATSRGGQGAYGYTF; cdr3_nt: TGTGCCACCAGCAGAGGGGGACAGGGGGCCTATGGCTACACCTTC
cdr3_length: 14; j_call: TRBJ1-6; clone_size: NA; v_call: TRBV10-3; d_call: NA; cdr3_aa: CASRDRFDNSPLHF; cdr3_nt: TGTGCCTCACGCGACAGGTTTGATAATTCACCCCTCCACTTT